This is a list of T cell receptor beta chains from one sample in a study. Each CDR3 protein gets one entry after TCRdb re-called the 5' RACE reads with MiXCR. The sample lists 35,000 to 50,000 distinct CDR3 sequences, less than 25% seen once, with 4% in the top ten. The material sequenced was Tregs sorted from blood. These receptors all stem from a female donor with breast cancer. The CDR3 runs from the conserved cysteine through the conserved F or W. Each record gives: CDR3 protein, clone size, V gene. Where a row states a size, it is once, few, many or the class of an expanded clone; other rows omit it.

cdr3_aa: CASSSAKGSEQYF; clone_size: .; v_call: TRBV7-9
cdr3_aa: CASRPGSSGYSEQFF; clone_size: .; v_call: TRBV12-3/TRBV12-4
cdr3_aa: CSARDSSSGANVLTF; clone_size: few; v_call: TRBV20-1
cdr3_aa: CASVTSPFYEQYF; clone_size: .; v_call: TRBV27
cdr3_aa: CASSQDSARETQYF; clone_size: .; v_call: TRBV4-2
cdr3_aa: CASSLMGGQGETQYF; clone_size: .; v_call: TRBV11-2
cdr3_aa: CASSLDQQETQYF; clone_size: .; v_call: TRBV7-8
cdr3_aa: CASSVNSGNTIYF; clone_size: many; v_call: TRBV12-3/TRBV12-4
cdr3_aa: CSVGTSGNEQYF; clone_size: few; v_call: TRBV29-1
cdr3_aa: CANSFRSEQFF; clone_size: .; v_call: TRBV27
cdr3_aa: CASMGHYTGELFF; clone_size: few; v_call: TRBV5-1
cdr3_aa: CASSRLAGVRIDEQYF; clone_size: .; v_call: TRBV7-9
cdr3_aa: CAGSLGNSGANVLTF; clone_size: .; v_call: TRBV5-1
cdr3_aa: CATSDPRGGSTDTQYF; clone_size: few; v_call: TRBV24-1
cdr3_aa: CASSLFGNQPQHF; clone_size: few; v_call: TRBV27
cdr3_aa: CASSDFGGRNQPQHF; clone_size: few; v_call: TRBV6-1
cdr3_aa: CASRQTSVYEQYF; clone_size: .; v_call: TRBV6-5
cdr3_aa: CASSDGYEQYF; clone_size: many; v_call: TRBV7-9
cdr3_aa: CASSYSGLAGVYNEQFF; clone_size: many; v_call: TRBV6-6
cdr3_aa: CASSPYGGRTDTQYF; clone_size: .; v_call: TRBV12-3/TRBV12-4
cdr3_aa: CGAPVLASSGELFF; clone_size: .; v_call: TRBV20-1
cdr3_aa: CASSLDSGYGYTF; clone_size: .; v_call: TRBV5-6
cdr3_aa: CASSGGTGLATEAFF; clone_size: many; v_call: TRBV5-1
cdr3_aa: CASSDGREETQYF; clone_size: .; v_call: TRBV10-1
cdr3_aa: CASSPAGGHASTEAFF; clone_size: .; v_call: TRBV3-1
cdr3_aa: CASSDLWESNEQFF; clone_size: .; v_call: TRBV10-1
cdr3_aa: CASSLGPASGSSYEQYF; clone_size: .; v_call: TRBV13
cdr3_aa: CASSLATSPTRTDTQYF; clone_size: .; v_call: TRBV5-1
cdr3_aa: CASRPGFYYGYTF; clone_size: .; v_call: TRBV7-9
cdr3_aa: CSARVDLVGVYEQFF; clone_size: few; v_call: TRBV20-1
cdr3_aa: CSTGRGTEAFF; clone_size: many; v_call: TRBV20-1
cdr3_aa: CASSRGDRGYQPQHF; clone_size: .; v_call: TRBV4-2
cdr3_aa: CASSFSAGVKTGELFF; clone_size: .; v_call: TRBV5-1
cdr3_aa: CANGQGPPYEQYF; clone_size: few; v_call: TRBV6-1
cdr3_aa: CAGSFSLGETQYF; clone_size: .; v_call: TRBV7-9
cdr3_aa: CASSLDRGLSYTEAFF; clone_size: once; v_call: TRBV5-4
cdr3_aa: CASSAPRGATNYGYTF; clone_size: many; v_call: TRBV9
cdr3_aa: CASNRASPSYEQYF; clone_size: many; v_call: TRBV5-1
cdr3_aa: CASSLGTNEQLF; clone_size: .; v_call: TRBV7-8
cdr3_aa: CASSLMRDGDEQYF; clone_size: medium-sized; v_call: TRBV7-8
cdr3_aa: CASSPGLAYQETQYF; clone_size: few; v_call: TRBV7-3
cdr3_aa: CASSRDPANTGELFF; clone_size: many; v_call: TRBV5-1